This TCR beta chain is from a study of T cell repertoires in ileal Crohn's disease. Study in general: Biopsies of inflamed ileum from the surgical specimen form M0 samples.

A word on this clone: Its specificity is unknown.

Here immunoSEQ multiplex PCR was the method, and the copy in TCRdb shows in-frame clones only, minus some. The sample contains thousands of clones, roughly 77% of which appear only once. Study outcomes and limitations: Endoscopic recurrence occurred in every patient whose clonality exceeded 26.8%. Sorted CD8 T cells held more high-frequency clones than CD4. Compared with non-smokers, active smokers at surgery showed more clonal expansions.

The time point is: inflamed ileum from the surgical specimen. Germline loops: CDR1 PRHDT, CDR2 FYEKMQ (reference sequence). CDR3 length equals 15 residues. Trimming took 6 bases from V and 4 from J; bases not matched to a gene: 8. V usage is TRBV13 and J usage is TRBJ2-2, with 7 bases matching TRBD1. This sequence was found in an adult with Crohn's disease. Specimen: ileal tissue. In DNA form, the CDR3 reads TGTGCCAGCAGGGATGGGACAGACATCACCGGGGAGCTGTTTTTT. Protein sequence: CASRDGTDITGELFF.